The present entry profiles one T cell receptor (beta chain) with its context. Antigen unknown. This sample stems from a study of OX40 agonist ivuxolimab in advanced cancers. Turning to the study itself: The dose-escalation cohort was roughly 83% male, with a mean age of around 60 years, ranging roughly 20 to 80. The eligibility criteria allowed prior anti-PD-1, anti-PD-L1 or anti-CTLA-4 therapy, and 40% had some. Study results and limitations: CD4+ and CD8+ blood T cells expanded clonally by week 6 at 0.1 to 3.0 mg/kg. Expansion of clones was among the lowest in partial responders at 0.1-3.0 mg/kg.

Profiling relied on immunoSEQ multiplex PCR, and the TCRdb table lists in-frame clones only, not all of them. This repertoire shows more than 55,000 clones, approximately 88% found once; its top ten account for less than 0.75%. The V and J ends lost 3 bases and 3 bases, in that order; junction bases with no gene match: 10. The germline V gene has CDR1 SGHNT and CDR2 YYREEE (reference sequence). The CDR3 contains 16 residues. The sample here was CD4+ or CD8+ T cells sorted from blood, taken in a trial of the OX40 agonist ivuxolimab. This receptor was obtained from an adult with an advanced solid tumor such as melanoma, head and neck, liver or kidney cancer. The rearrangement joins TRBV5-4 to TRBJ2-3; the match to TRBD2 covers 7 bases. CDR3 sequence (DNA): TGTGCCAGCAGCTCCCTGGGCGGGAGTGGGACAGATACGCAGTATTTT. Translating it yields CASSSLGGSGTDTQYF.